This TCR beta chain was recorded in a study of shared clonotypes between healthy human individuals. Splitting the CD4+ cells yielded a CD45RA+ naive subset and a CD45RA-negative memory subset. Broader study findings: Non-shared clonotypes displayed generation probabilities falling below those of clonotypes present in all four donors.

Clones were read by immunoSEQ multiplex PCR, and TCRdb kept only the in-frame ones, dropping some. The sample carries more than 1,200,000 clones, 98% recorded once. The CDR3 is 13 residues long. CDR1 is MNHEY, CDR2 SMNVEV, per germline (reference sequence). Trimming stripped 5 bases from V and 9 bases from J, with 14 bases between. On this clone: Its target is unknown.

The chain carries TRBV27 and TRBJ2-1, with a possible D match to TRBD2 (6 bases). What was sequenced was naive CD4+ T cells sorted from blood. Subset of the sample: CD45RA+ positively selected. The sequence derives from a man aged 25-40 years in good health. The CDR3 nucleotides read TGTGCCAGCAGTCACGGGAGCCGGAGTGAGCAGTTCTTC. Translated, it gives CASSHGSRSEQFF.